The 12 T cell receptor beta chains reported below all come from one sample, sequenced in a study of Ad26.COV2.S vaccination and SARS-CoV-2 variants. TCRdb's table, derived via immunoSEQ multiplex PCR, lists solely in-frame clones and lacks some. The table lists about 350,000 clones, 70% to 90% of them singletons. The treatment is: about 20 received Ad26.COV2.S at low or high dose, single or two shots; roughly five received placebo; per-sample allocation not given. Day 63 after the first injection of vaccine or placebo was the sampling time. The sequencing used peripheral blood, collected in a trial of Ad26.COV2.S vaccine versus placebo. The source is a person between 18 and 60 years old who received the Ad26.COV2.S COVID-19 vaccine or a placebo.

The genes are TRBV9 and TRBJ2-2; D gene ambiguous. The CDR3 is 17 residues long. Germline values: CDR1 SGDLS, CDR2 YYNGEE. V dropped 4 bases and J dropped 4 bases, with 20 bases sitting between them. CDR3 sequence (DNA): TGTGCCAGCAGCCCACACCTTCCTGACTTCTCCACCGGGGAGCTGTTTTTT. It translates to CASSPHLPDFSTGELFF.

This rearrangement joins TRBV7-9 to TRBJ2-5, with 10 bases aligning to TRBD2. J lost 5 bases, V lost 2 bases, and 5 bases had no gene match. Per germline, CDR1 SEHNR and CDR2 FQNEAQ (reference sequence). CDR3 length: 15 residues. As DNA, the CDR3 is TGTGCCAGCAGCTTACCTCTAGCGGGGGCGGAGACCCAGTACTTC. Translating it yields CASSLPLAGAETQYF.

The chain joins TRBV5-1 to TRBJ2-3; TRBD2 is a possible D gene (5 bases). The CDR3 runs 15 residues. V was cut by 0 bases and J by 0 bases, with 8 bases left in between. Germline V gives CDR1 SGHRS, CDR2 YFSETQ. In nucleotides, the CDR3 is TGCGCCAGCAGCTTGGACGGGAAGAGCACAGATACGCAGTATTTT. It yields the protein CASSLDGKSTDTQYF.

Notes on this clone: The same CDR3 is also encoded by other DNA sequences in this sample. The chain has TRBV6-5 and TRBJ2-5; D gene ambiguous. In germline, CDR1 is MNHEY, CDR2 SVGAGI. The CDR3 is 11 residues long. V lost 5 bases to trimming and J lost 2 bases, with 3 bases between them. CDR3 DNA sequence: TGTGCCAGCAGTCGACAAGAGACCCAGTACTTC. Translation: CASSRQETQYF.

This clone was picked up one time. The V call is TRBV9, the J call TRBJ2-7; tentative D call: TRBD2 (5 bases). Germline-derived CDR1 and CDR2 are SGDLS and YYNGEE. This CDR3 comprises 13 residues. Trimming removed 3 bases from V and 3 bases from J, with 10 bases in between. The CDR3 region is CASSGRRGYEQYF. The CDR3 nucleotides are TGTGCCAGCAGCGGCCGTCGGGGCTACGAGCAGTACTTC.

The rearrangement uses TRBV24-1 and TRBJ1-6; D ambiguous. V was pared by 4 bases and J by 0 bases, with 18 bases between. The germline CDR1 and CDR2 sequences are KGHDR and SFDVKD. CDR3 length: 19 amino acids. Here the CDR3 reads CATSDRAFLQSSYNSPLHF. The CDR3 DNA sequence: TGTGCCACCAGTGACCGGGCCTTCCTTCAAAGCTCCTATAATTCACCCCTCCACTTT.

V gene TRBV10-1 combines with J gene TRBJ1-6, with a tentative D call TRBD1 (5 bases). This CDR3 contains 13 residues. V lost 6 bases, J lost 5 bases, and 8 bases lay in between. The germline V gene encodes CDR1 WNHNN and CDR2 SYGVQD (reference sequence). CDR3 bases: TGCGCCAGCAGGGACAACAATAATTCACCCCTCCACTTT. Protein: CASRDNNNSPLHF.

This clone came up once. This chain connects TRBV19 to TRBJ1-2, with D perhaps TRBD1 (6 bases). Germline CDR1 reads LNHDA; CDR2 reads SQIVND (reference sequence). The CDR3 contains 14 residues. The germline V and J ends were trimmed by 4 bases and 4 bases, with 13 bases remaining between them. The CDR3 loop is CASSTDSRSYGYTF. In DNA, the CDR3 is TGTGCCAGTAGTACGGACAGCCGAAGCTATGGCTACACCTTC.

This chain links TRBV30 with TRBJ2-5; a possible D gene is TRBD2 (5 bases). In germline, CDR1 is GTSNPN, CDR2 SVGIG (reference sequence). There are 15 residues in the CDR3. The V end was cut by 0 bases, the J end by 5 bases, with 16 bases between. This chain's CDR3 is CAWSVGNRGGETQYF. CDR3 DNA sequence: TGTGCCTGGAGTGTAGGTAACCGTGGCGGGGAGACCCAGTACTTC.

On this clone: One junction end does not reproduce the germline sequence, and a read error may be involved. The genes are TRBV7-8 and TRBJ1-2, with 7 bases lining up with TRBD1. Germline V gives CDR1 SGHVS, CDR2 FQNEAQ. CDR3 size: 15 residues. The CDR3 region is CASSLAGTGVYGYTF. The CDR3 DNA follows: TGTGCCAGCAGCCTAGCAGGAACAGGGGTCTATGGCTACACCTTC.

This clone has just one count. This chain joins TRBV9 and TRBJ2-1, with 15 bases that match TRBD2. CDR1 SGDLS and CDR2 YYNGEE come from the germline V gene. Unmatched junction bases numbered 3, after V lost 2 bases and J lost 6 bases. CDR3 length equals 16 residues. As DNA, the CDR3 is TGTGCCAGCAGCGTGCGGACTAGCGGGGGGGCCAATGAGCAGTTCTTC. It yields the protein CASSVRTSGGANEQFF.

This clone was observed a single time. The V and J genes are TRBV28 and TRBJ1-2; D may be TRBD1 (5 bases). The germline CDR1 and CDR2 sequences are MDHEN and SYDVKM. The CDR3 runs 14 residues. The germline V and J ends were trimmed by 2 bases and 3 bases, with 10 bases remaining between them. CDR3: CASSLAGGDYGYTF. The DNA of the CDR3 is TGTGCCAGCAGTTTAGCGGGAGGGGACTATGGCTACACCTTC.